The TCR beta chain under discussion was sequenced for a study of cytotoxic CD8 clonotypes in ibrutinib-treated CLL. Study as a whole: IGHV unmutated under 18; relapsed/refractory about a dozen; treatment-naive around 14.

About 1.9 micrograms of genomic DNA (from cryopreserved PBMCs) were used for TCR beta libraries. General study points: A rise in clonality was seen at ibrutinib response, and a fall back toward baseline was seen at progression.

As to this clone: What it binds is not known.

The assay was immunoSEQ multiplex PCR, and TCRdb's table has in-frame clones only and misses some. The sample lists around 200,000 clones, 70% seen once, with about 6.2% in the top ten. The CDR3 covers 16 residues. V was pared by 4 bases and J by 3 bases, with 10 bases of the junction left unmatched. Germline V lookup: CDR1 LNHDA, CDR2 SQIVND (reference sequence). V gene TRBV19 combines with J gene TRBJ1-2; 8 bases are shared with TRBD1. The sequence derives from a human donor with chronic lymphocytic leukemia. Sequences were derived from PBMCs, sampled after 12 months of ibrutinib treatment. The CDR3 region has the DNA TGTGCCAGTAGTACGCGGACAGGGATCGGTGACTATGGCTACACCTTC. Its translation: CASSTRTGIGDYGYTF.